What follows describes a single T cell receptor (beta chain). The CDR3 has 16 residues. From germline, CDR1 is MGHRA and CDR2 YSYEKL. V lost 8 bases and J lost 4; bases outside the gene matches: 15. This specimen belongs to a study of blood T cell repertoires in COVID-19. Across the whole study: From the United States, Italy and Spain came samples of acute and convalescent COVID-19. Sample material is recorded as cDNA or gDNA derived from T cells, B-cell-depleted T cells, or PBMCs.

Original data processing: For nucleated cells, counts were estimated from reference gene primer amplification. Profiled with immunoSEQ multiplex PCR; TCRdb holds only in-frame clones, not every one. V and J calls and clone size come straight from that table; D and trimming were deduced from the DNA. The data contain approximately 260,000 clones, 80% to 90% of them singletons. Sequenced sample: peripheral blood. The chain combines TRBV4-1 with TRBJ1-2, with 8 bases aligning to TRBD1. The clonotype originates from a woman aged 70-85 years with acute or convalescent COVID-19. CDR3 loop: CASVPSSGGAGYGYTF. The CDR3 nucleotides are TGCGCCAGCGTACCTTCTTCAGGGGGCGCGGGCTATGGCTACACCTTC.